What follows is one T cell receptor beta chain and its context. The antigen is unknown. This entry is derived from a study of post-analysis software for immune sequencing data. Across the study: Included courses were relapsing-remitting and secondary progressive multiple sclerosis; progressive-relapsing multiple sclerosis was also included.

Trimming took off 1 base at V and 3 bases at J, with 9 bases between the two ends. The CDR3 consists of 14 residues. Germline V gene data show CDR1 as SNHLY and CDR2 as FYNNEI. Unique molecular identifiers were present in the TCR beta cDNA libraries. TCRdb used MiXCR to reprocess the PCR reads, holding one entry per CDR3 protein. The sample has 750,000 to 900,000 distinct CDR3 sequences, around 42% seen once; the top ten hold approximately 5%. Findings and caveats of the study: Co-batched samples clustered tightly together by F measure. Included in a set of several TRBV segments more frequent in patients than controls were TRBV5-6, TRBV5-1 and TRBV20-1. Normalized Chao1 diversity was significantly lower in multiple sclerosis patients than in controls.

This rearrangement joins TRBV2 to TRBJ1-2; a possible D gene is TRBD1 (6 bases). This TCR came from a girl aged 5 to 17 with multiple sclerosis. Sequencing was performed on blood. CDR3 amino acids: CASSEEGGHYGYTF. The CDR3 DNA is TGTGCCAGCAGTGAAGAGGGGGGACACTATGGCTACACCTTC.